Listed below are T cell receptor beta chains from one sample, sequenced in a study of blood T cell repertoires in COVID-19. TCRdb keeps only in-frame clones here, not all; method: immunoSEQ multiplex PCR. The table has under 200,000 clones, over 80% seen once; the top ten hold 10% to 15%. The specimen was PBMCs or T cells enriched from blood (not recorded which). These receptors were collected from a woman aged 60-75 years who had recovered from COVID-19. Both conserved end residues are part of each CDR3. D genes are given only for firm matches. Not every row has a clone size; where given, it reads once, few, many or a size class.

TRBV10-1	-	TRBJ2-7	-	TGCGCCAGCAGTGCGGGACACCGCCCCTACGAGCAGTACTTC	CASSAGHRPYEQYF
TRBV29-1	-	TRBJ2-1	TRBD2	TGCAGCGTTGGTATGGGTAGCGGGAGAATCTATGAGCAGTTCTTC	CSVGMGSGRIYEQFF
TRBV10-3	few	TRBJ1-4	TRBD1	TGTGCCATCAGTGCTCGTCAGGGGGCAACTAATGAAAAACTGTTTTTT	CAISARQGATNEKLFF
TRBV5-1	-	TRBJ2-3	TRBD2	TGCGCCAGCAGCTTGATTAGCGGGTCAGATACGCAGTATTTT	CASSLISGSDTQYF
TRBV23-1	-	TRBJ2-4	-	TGCGCCAGCAGGCGATTAGCCAAAAACATTCAGTACTTC	CASRRLAKNIQYF
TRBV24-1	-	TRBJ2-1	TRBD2	TGTGCCACCAGTGATTCCGGGACTAGCGGGGTAGACGAGCAGTTCTTC	CATSDSGTSGVDEQFF
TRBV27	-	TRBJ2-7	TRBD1	TGTGCCAGCAGTTTAAGGGACAGACCCTTTGCGTTGAACTTC	CASSLRDRPFALNF
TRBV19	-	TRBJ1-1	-	TGTGCCAGTAGTATAGATCGGCAGGGAAAAGCTTTCTTT	CASSIDRQGKAFF
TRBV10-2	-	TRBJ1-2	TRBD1	TGCGCCATCAAATACGGGACAGGGACCTATGGCTACACCTTC	CAIKYGTGTYGYTF
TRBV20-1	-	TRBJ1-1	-	TGCAGTGCTGTCCGCGGGGGTGAAGCTTTCTTT	CSAVRGGEAFF
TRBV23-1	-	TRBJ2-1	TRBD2	TGCGCCAGCAGTCAATCCCCCCCTTTGGGGACTAGAGAGGAGCAGTTCTTC	CASSQSPPLGTREEQFF
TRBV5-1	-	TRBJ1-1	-	TGCGCCAGCAGCATAACAGGGAGAACTGAAGCTTTCTTT	CASSITGRTEAFF
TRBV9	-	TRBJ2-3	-	TGTGCCAGCAGCGTAGGGTCGGCGACTTACACAGATACGCAGTATTTT	CASSVGSATYTDTQYF
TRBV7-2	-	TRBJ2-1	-	TGTGCCAGCAGCTTAGCGGGGGCCAGATACAATGAGCAGTTCTTC	CASSLAGARYNEQFF
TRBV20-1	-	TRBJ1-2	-	TGCAGTGCTAGTGTTCAGGGTGGCTACACCTTC	CSASVQGGYTF
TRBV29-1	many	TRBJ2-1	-	TGCAGCGTTGATAGGGGGAGTGAGCAGTTCTTC	CSVDRGSEQFF
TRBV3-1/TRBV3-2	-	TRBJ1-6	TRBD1	TGTGCCAGCAGCAGGGGACAGACTTATAATTCACCCCTCCACTTT	CASSRGQTYNSPLHF
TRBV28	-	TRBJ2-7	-	TGTGCCAGCAGCCCCCCGGCCTACGAGCAGTACTTC	CASSPPAYEQYF
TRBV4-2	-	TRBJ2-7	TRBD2	TGTGCCAGCAGCCAAGAAACCCTAGCGGGAGGCGAGGACGAGCAGTACTTC	CASSQETLAGGEDEQYF
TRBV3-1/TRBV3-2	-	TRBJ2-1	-	TGTGCCAGCAGCCAAGGACAGGGAGGCTACAATGAGCAGTTCTTC	CASSQGQGGYNEQFF
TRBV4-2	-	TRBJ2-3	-	TGTGCCAGCAAACCACGAGGATTGGGGGCCCCAGATACGCAGTATTTT	CASKPRGLGAPDTQYF
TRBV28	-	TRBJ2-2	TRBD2	TGTGCCAGCAAACTAGCGGGATTGGTGGGCGGGGAGCTGTTTTTT	CASKLAGLVGGELFF
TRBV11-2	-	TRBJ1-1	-	TGTGCCAGCAGCCGAGACAGCGGGTGGACTGAAGCTTTCTTT	CASSRDSGWTEAFF
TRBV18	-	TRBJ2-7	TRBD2	TGTGCCAGCTCGCCAGGGCTAGCGGGGATCTCCTACGAGCAGTACTTC	CASSPGLAGISYEQYF
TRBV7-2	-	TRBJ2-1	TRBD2	TGTGCCAGCAGCTTAGGACTAGCGGGTACGTTCCCCTTCTTC	CASSLGLAGTFPFF
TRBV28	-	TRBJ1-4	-	TGTGCCAGCAGTTACGGAGACCGAACAACTAATGAAAAACTGTTTTTT	CASSYGDRTTNEKLFF
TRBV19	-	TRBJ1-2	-	TGTGCCAGTAGTATAGTTGAGGGACACCCTCGGGGCTACACCTTC	CASSIVEGHPRGYTF
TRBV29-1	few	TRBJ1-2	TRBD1	TGCAGCGTTGGGGGGACAGGCGCACAGGGCTACACCTTC	CSVGGTGAQGYTF
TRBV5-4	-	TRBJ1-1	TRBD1	TGTGCCAGCAGCTCGACAGGGGCTAGGAACACTGAAGCTTTCTTT	CASSSTGARNTEAFF
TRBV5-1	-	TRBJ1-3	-	TGCGCCAGCAGCTTGGACGGTAGCTCTGGAAACACCATATATTTT	CASSLDGSSGNTIYF
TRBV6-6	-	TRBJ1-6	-	TGTGCCAGCAGTTACGGAGCAAGGGGTTCACCCCTCCACTTT	CASSYGARGSPLHF
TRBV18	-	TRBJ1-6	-	TGTGCCAGCCGGACCCAGGGCGTGAGCTCCTATAATTCACCCCTCCACTTT	CASRTQGVSSYNSPLHF
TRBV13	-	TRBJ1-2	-	TGTGCCAGCAGCCTGGGGGGGACGGCCACTAACTATGGCTACACCTTC	CASSLGGTATNYGYTF
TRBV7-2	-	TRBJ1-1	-	TGTGCCAGCAGCTTAGTGGCGGGGTCTGAAGCTTTCTTT	CASSLVAGSEAFF
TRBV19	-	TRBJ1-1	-	TGTGCCAGTAGTATAAACAGGAACACTGAAGCTTTCTTT	CASSINRNTEAFF
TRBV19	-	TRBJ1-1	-	TGTGCCACCAGCCTCGGGGGGTCCTTGTCGAACACTGAAGCTTTCTTT	CATSLGGSLSNTEAFF
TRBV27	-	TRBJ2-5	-	TGTGCCAGCAGTTTAAGGGTGGGGGGAGAGACCCAGTACTTC	CASSLRVGGETQYF
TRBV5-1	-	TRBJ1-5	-	TGCGCCAGCAGCTTGGCTGGGGGGAATCAGCCCCAGCATTTT	CASSLAGGNQPQHF
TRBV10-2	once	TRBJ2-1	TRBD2	TGCGCCAGCGGCGGGAGCTCCTACAATGAGCAGTTCTTC	CASGGSSYNEQFF
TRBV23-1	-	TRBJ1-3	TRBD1	TGCGCCAGCAGACCCAAGGGGACAGGTTGCTCTGGAAACACCATATATTTT	CASRPKGTGCSGNTIYF
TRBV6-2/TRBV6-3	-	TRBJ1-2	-	TGTGCCAGCAGTTACTTTTTGGGGCTCGATGGCTACACCTTC	CASSYFLGLDGYTF
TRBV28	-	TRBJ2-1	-	TGTGCCAGCAATAGCGGACCCAACAATGAGCAGTTCTTC	CASNSGPNNEQFF
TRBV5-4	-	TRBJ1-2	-	TGTGCCAGCAGCTTCTCCGCGAGTGAGAACTATGGCTACACCTTC	CASSFSASENYGYTF
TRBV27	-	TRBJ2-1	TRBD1	TGTGCCAGCAGGTCCAGGGGGAATGAGCAGTTCTTC	CASRSRGNEQFF
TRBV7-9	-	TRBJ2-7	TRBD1	TGTGCCAGCAGCTTAGGGGGACAGGGGGGCTACGAGCAGTACTTC	CASSLGGQGGYEQYF
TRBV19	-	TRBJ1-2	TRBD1	TGTGCCAGTAACACCAACTACCCGGGACAGGGATCATATGGCTACACCTTC	CASNTNYPGQGSYGYTF
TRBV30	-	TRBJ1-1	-	TGTGCCTGGGTAGTAGGTACGACAAAAGCTTTCTTT	CAWVVGTTKAFF
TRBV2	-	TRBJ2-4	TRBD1	TGTGCCAGCAGTCAAGACAGGGGATCTGACATTCAGTACTTC	CASSQDRGSDIQYF
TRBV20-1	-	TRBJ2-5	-	TGCAGTGCTAGTATTACGGGGGTACAAGAGACCCAGTACTTC	CSASITGVQETQYF
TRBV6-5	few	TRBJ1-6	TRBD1	TGTGCCAGCAGCCCCGACAGGGCTTCACCCCTCCACTTT	CASSPDRASPLHF
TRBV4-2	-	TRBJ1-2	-	TGTGCCAGCAGTAGAACTGACGGGTCCTATGGCTACACCTTC	CASSRTDGSYGYTF
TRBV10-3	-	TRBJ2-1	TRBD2	TGTGCCATCAGTGAGCGGCTAGCGGGGGACAATGAGCAGTTCTTC	CAISERLAGDNEQFF
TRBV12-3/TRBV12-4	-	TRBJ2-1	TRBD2	TGTGCCAGCAGTCTCGGACTAGCTGTTGAGCAGTTCTTC	CASSLGLAVEQFF